This T cell receptor beta chain was recorded in a study of T-cell reconstitution after alpha-beta-depleted transplantation in children. The study, taken as a whole, reports: Hyperexpanded clones declined; after one year, newly produced T cells mostly supplied diversity. Approximately two months post-transplant, alpha-beta T cells reportedly originated from several hundred expanded graft clones. Surviving recipient T cells and thymic progenitors underlay high day-60 TCRbeta diversity in some patients.

Deletions cut 4 bases from V and 2 bases from J, with 13 bases between. The CDR3 runs 15 residues. Germline V gene sequence: CDR1 SGHRS, CDR2 YFSETQ. This clonotype turned up a few times. Its antigen is not known. The TCRbeta library was prepared with unique molecular identifiers. TCRdb processed the PCR reads anew with MiXCR; each CDR3 protein has one entry. The sample has approximately 980,000 distinct CDR3 sequences; 25% to 30% are singletons. The chain is built from TRBV5-1 and TRBJ2-1; tentatively, D is TRBD1 or TRBD2 (6 bases each). The clonotype comes from a boy younger than two who had a stem cell transplant for SCID, so the T cells may come from the graft donor. The specimen comprised PBMCs, mostly from graft donor cells, sampled 360 days after TCRalphabeta/CD19-depleted stem cell transplant. The CDR3 reads CASSGGGLTYNEQFF. CDR3 coding DNA: TGCGCCAGCAGCGGAGGGGGGCTCACCTACAATGAGCAGTTCTTC. Full variable domain (rest looked up from reference TRBV5-1 and TRBJ2-1): KAGVTQTPRYLIKTRGQQVTLSCSPISGHRSVSWYQQTPGQGLQFLFEYFSETQRNKGNFPGRFSGRQFSNSRSEMNVSTLELGDSALYLCASSGGGLTYNEQFFGPGTRLTVL.